The sequence of this T cell receptor (beta chain) was determined in a study of vaccination and CD4 T cells after COVID-19. In the study overall: The convalescents were made up of six males and four females, two of whom were Hispanic. Vaccinees got either two BNT162b2 doses or two mRNA-1273 doses.

At the Johns Hopkins FTIC core, DNA taken from cultured CD4+ T cells was sequenced by way of the Oncomine TCR Beta short-read assay. Extraction of genomic DNA was performed on cultured CD4+ T cells. Via MiXCR, TCRdb re-called the PCR reads, giving one row per CDR3 protein. The sample lists about 10,000 distinct CDR3 sequences; nearly 35% were seen once. V was clipped by 3 bases and J by 5 bases; unmatched bases: 7. There are 15 residues in the CDR3. The V gene's germline CDR1 is SGHTA and CDR2 FQGTGA. Regarding treatment: roughly ten-day PBMC culture with coronavirus spike peptide pools or control peptides (ViraFEST assay). Harvesting of the unexposed donor's CD4+ T cells predated the COVID-19 pandemic (2011-2018). This clonotype turned up a few times. Its antigen is as yet unknown.

The source is a human donor in good health. The sequenced sample was CD4+ T cells from blood, cultured in vitro. The rearrangement joins TRBV7-3 to TRBJ2-3; 8 nucleotides match TRBD2. CDR3 DNA sequence: TGTGCCAGCAGCTTCGGGAGCGGGAGTGTAGATACGCAGTATTTT. Amino acid sequence: CASSFGSGSVDTQYF.